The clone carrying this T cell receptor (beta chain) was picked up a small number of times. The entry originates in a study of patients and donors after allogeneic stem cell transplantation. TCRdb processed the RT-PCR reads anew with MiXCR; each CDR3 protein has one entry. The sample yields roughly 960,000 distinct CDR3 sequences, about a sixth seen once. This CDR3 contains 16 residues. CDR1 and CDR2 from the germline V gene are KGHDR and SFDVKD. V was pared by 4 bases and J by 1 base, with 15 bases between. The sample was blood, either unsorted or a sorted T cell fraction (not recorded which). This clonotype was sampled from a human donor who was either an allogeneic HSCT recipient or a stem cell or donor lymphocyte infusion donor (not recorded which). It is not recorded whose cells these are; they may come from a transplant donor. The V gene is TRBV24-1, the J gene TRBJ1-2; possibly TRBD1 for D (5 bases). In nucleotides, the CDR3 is TGTGCCACCAGTGACCCTATGGACACCTTTAACTATGGCTACACCTTC. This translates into CATSDPMDTFNYGYTF.